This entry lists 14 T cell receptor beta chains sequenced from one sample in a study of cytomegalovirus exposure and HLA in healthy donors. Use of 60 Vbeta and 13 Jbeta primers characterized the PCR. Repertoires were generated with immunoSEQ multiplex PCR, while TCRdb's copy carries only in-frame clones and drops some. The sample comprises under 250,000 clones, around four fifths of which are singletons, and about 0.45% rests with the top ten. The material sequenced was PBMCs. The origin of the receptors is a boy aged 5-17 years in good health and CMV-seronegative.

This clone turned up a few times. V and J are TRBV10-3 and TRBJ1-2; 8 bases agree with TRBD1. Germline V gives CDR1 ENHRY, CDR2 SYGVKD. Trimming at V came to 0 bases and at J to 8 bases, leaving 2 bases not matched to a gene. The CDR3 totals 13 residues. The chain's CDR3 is CAISESSGGGYTF. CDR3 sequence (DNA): TGTGCCATCAGTGAGTCATCAGGGGGCGGCTACACCTTC.

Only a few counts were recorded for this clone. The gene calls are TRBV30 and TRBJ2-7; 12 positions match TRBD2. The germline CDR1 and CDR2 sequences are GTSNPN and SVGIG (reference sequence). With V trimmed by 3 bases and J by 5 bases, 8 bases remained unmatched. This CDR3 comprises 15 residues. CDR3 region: CAWRARLAGVNEQYF. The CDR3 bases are TGTGCCTGGAGGGCAAGACTAGCGGGAGTCAACGAGCAGTACTTC.

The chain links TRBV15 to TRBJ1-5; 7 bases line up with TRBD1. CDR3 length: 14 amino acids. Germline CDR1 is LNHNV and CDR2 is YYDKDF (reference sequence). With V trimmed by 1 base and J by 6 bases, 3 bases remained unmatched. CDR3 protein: CATSRGQGLQPQHF. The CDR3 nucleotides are TGTGCCACCAGCAGAGGACAGGGACTTCAGCCCCAGCATTTT.

CDR3 bases: TGTGCCAGCAGCCAAGACCTAGTATGGGGGCCTACGAACACCGGGGAGCTGTTTTTT. It specifies CASSQDLVWGPTNTGELFF. This chain links TRBV14 with TRBJ2-2; weak D call: TRBD1 (6 bases). The CDR3 is made up of 19 amino acids. Deletions cut 0 bases from V and 0 bases from J, with 17 bases between. Germline CDR1 reads SGHDN; CDR2 reads FVKESK.

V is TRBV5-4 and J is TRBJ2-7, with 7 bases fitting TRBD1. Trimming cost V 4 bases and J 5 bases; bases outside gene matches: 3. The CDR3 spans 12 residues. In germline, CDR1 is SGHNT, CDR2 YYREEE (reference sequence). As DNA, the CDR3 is TGTGCCAGCAGCCGACAGGGCCACGAGCAGTACTTC. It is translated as CASSRQGHEQYF. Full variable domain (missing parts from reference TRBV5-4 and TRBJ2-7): ETGVTQSPTHLIKTRGQQVTLRCSSQSGHNTVSWYQQALGQGPQFIFQYYREEENGRGNFPPRFSGLQFPNYSSELNVNALELDDSALYLCASSRQGHEQYFGPGTRLTVT.

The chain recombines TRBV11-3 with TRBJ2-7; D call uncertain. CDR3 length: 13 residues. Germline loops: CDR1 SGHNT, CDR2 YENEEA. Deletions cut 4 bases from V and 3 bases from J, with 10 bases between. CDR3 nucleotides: TGTGCCAGCAGCTCGCCGAGGTACTACGAGCAGTACTTC. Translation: CASSSPRYYEQYF.

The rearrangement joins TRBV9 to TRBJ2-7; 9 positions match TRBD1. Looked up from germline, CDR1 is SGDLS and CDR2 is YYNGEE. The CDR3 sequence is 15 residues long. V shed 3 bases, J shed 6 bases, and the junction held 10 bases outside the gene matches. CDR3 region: CASSASPGQGCEQYF. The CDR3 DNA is TGTGCCAGCAGCGCGTCACCGGGACAGGGCTGCGAGCAGTACTTC.

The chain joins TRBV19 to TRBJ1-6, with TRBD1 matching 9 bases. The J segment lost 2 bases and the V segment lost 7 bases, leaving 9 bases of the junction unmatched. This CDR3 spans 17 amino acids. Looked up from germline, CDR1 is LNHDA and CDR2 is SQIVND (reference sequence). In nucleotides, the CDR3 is TGTGCCAGTACCCCGGGACAGGGAGCCGCCTATAATTCACCCCTCCACTTT. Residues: CASTPGQGAAYNSPLHF. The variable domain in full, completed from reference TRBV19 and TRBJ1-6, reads DGGITQSPKYLFRKEGQNVTLSCEQNLNHDAMYWYRQDPGQGLRLIYYSQIVNDFQKGDIAEGYSVSREKKESFPLTVTSAQKNPTAFYLCASTPGQGAAYNSPLHFGNGTRLTVT.

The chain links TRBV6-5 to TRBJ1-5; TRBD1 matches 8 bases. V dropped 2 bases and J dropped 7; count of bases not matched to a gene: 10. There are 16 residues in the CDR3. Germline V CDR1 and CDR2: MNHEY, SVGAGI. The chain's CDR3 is CASSYRGTGGKQPQHF. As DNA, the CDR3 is TGTGCCAGCAGTTACCGGGGGACAGGTGGAAAACAGCCCCAGCATTTT.

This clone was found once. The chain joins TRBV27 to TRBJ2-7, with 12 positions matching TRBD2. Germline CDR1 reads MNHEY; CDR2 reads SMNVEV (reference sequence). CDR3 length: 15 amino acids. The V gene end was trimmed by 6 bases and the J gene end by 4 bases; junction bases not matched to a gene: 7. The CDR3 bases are TGTGCCAGCAGCCGCCGACTAGCGGGAGTTTACGAGCAGTACTTC. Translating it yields CASSRRLAGVYEQYF.

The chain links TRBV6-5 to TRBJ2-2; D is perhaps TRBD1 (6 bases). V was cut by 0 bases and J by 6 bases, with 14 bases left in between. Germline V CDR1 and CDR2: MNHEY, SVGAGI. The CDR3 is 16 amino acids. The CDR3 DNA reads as TGTGCCAGCAGTTACTCGAGGGCAGGGGATTCCGGGGAGCTGTTTTTT. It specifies CASSYSRAGDSGELFF.

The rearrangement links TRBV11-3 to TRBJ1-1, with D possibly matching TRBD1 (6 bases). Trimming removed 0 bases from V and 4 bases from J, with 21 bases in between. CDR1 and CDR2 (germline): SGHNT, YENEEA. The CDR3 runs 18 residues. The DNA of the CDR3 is TGTGCCAGCAGCTTAGACCCCATATTTAGGGGGGGAGGCACTGAAGCTTTCTTT. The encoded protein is CASSLDPIFRGGGTEAFF.

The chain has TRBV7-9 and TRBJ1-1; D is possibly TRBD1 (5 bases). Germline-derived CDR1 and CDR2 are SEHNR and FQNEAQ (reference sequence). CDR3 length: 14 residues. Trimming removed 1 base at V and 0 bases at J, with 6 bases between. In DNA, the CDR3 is TGTGCCAGCAGCTTAGAGGGGTTGAACACTGAAGCTTTCTTT. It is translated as CASSLEGLNTEAFF.

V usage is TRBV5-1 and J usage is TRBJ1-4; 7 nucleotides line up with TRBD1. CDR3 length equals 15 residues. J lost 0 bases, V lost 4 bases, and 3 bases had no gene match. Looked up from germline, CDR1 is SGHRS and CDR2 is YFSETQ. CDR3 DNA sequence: TGCGCCAGCAGCACAGGGGCCGCAACTAATGAAAAACTGTTTTTT. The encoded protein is CASSTGAATNEKLFF.